These 28 T cell receptor beta chains were all obtained from the same sample, sequenced in a study of shared clonotypes between healthy human individuals. The table came from immunoSEQ multiplex PCR; TCRdb's copy has only in-frame clones and leaves some out. The repertoire has about 510,000 clones, 70% to 80% of them found once; the top ten carry roughly 13%. Sequencing used PBMCs. The receptors were sampled from a middle-aged woman in good health. Some clones in this sample may be carry-over from other donors' samples.

The sample holds a few counts of this clone. The rearrangement uses TRBV7-2 and TRBJ2-2, with D perhaps matching TRBD2 (6 bases). V dropped 1 base and J dropped 7 bases, with 7 bases sitting between them. CDR3 length equals 13 residues. Germline-derived CDR1 and CDR2 are SGHTA and FQGNSA. DNA for the CDR3: TGTGCCAGCAGCTTAGAGGGAGGCGGGGAGCTGTTTTTT. Translating it yields CASSLEGGGELFF.

The CDR3 loop reads CASSLRRARRADTQYF. CDR3 nucleotides: TGTGCCAGCAGTTTACGGAGGGCCCGGAGAGCAGATACGCAGTATTTT. The J gene is TRBJ2-3, the V gene TRBV28, with a weak D call TRBD2 (6 bases). The V end was cut by 2 bases, the J end by 4 bases, with 16 bases between. This CDR3 region has 16 residues. Germline V gene data show CDR1 as MDHEN and CDR2 as SYDVKM.

This clone was detected a few times. CDR3 nucleotides: TGTGCCAGTAGTCCCGGACAGGTCGCCGGGGAGCTGTTTTTT. It translates to CASSPGQVAGELFF. The genes are TRBV19 and TRBJ2-2; 7 positions match TRBD1. The trim removed 5 bases at V and 6 bases at J, leaving 6 bases unmatched. CDR3 length: 14 residues. Germline assignment: CDR1 LNHDA and CDR2 SQIVND (reference sequence).

The genes are TRBV19 and TRBJ2-3; D not certain. The CDR3 length is 15 residues. V lost 6 bases to trimming and J lost 3 bases, with 16 bases between them. Germline CDR1 LNHDA, CDR2 SQIVND (reference sequence). In nucleotides, the CDR3 is TGTGCCAGTAGCCGAGACGAAGGTCTGACAGATACGCAGTATTTT. Translating it yields CASSRDEGLTDTQYF.

Comment on this clone: This CDR3 is also generated by other DNA sequences in the sample. The rearrangement links TRBV18 to TRBJ1-5; D gene unclear. Trimming removed 3 bases from V and 0 bases from J, with 3 bases in between. The germline V gene has CDR1 KGHSH and CDR2 LQKENI. This CDR3 comprises 13 residues. As DNA, the CDR3 is TGTGCCAGCTCACCCGATAGCAATCAGCCCCAGCATTTT. Protein product: CASSPDSNQPQHF. The full variable domain, completed using reference TRBV18 and TRBJ1-5, is NAGVMQNPRHLVRRRGQEARLRCSPMKGHSHVYWYRQLPEEGLKFMVYLQKENIIDESGMPKERFSAEFPKEGPSILRIQQVVRGDSAAYFCASSPDSNQPQHFGDGTRLSIL.

In this sample, this clone turned up a few times. The chain carries TRBV7-2 and TRBJ2-3; tentative D call: TRBD2 (5 bases). Trimming removed 0 bases at V and 2 bases at J, with 15 bases between. From germline, CDR1 is SGHTA and CDR2 FQGNSA. The CDR3 sequence is 17 residues long. This CDR3 is CASSLAPTGADTDTQYF. In nucleotides, the CDR3 is TGTGCCAGCAGCTTAGCCCCGACCGGAGCGGACACAGATACGCAGTATTTT.

The chain uses TRBV20-1 and TRBJ1-1; 8 bases are shared with TRBD1. Germline V lookup: CDR1 DFQATT, CDR2 SNEGSKA (reference sequence). The junction had 0 bases not matched to a gene; V was cut back by 4 bases and J by 5 bases. This CDR3 region has 11 residues. The CDR3 spells CSANRGTEAFF. CDR3 in DNA: TGCAGTGCTAACAGGGGGACTGAAGCTTTCTTT.

V is TRBV28 and J is TRBJ1-5; D is perhaps TRBD1 (6 bases). The CDR3 sequence is 20 residues long. Per the germline V gene, CDR1 is MDHEN and CDR2 is SYDVKM. V was shortened by 4 bases and J by 0 bases, with 25 bases between the two germline ends. DNA for the CDR3: TGTGCCAGCAGTTATTTCTTCTTCGTGGGATCGGACAGTAGCAATCAGCCCCAGCATTTT. It translates to CASSYFFFVGSDSSNQPQHF.

The chain joins TRBV5-1 to TRBJ2-3; the match to TRBD2 covers 8 bases. The V gene's germline CDR1 is SGHRS and CDR2 YFSETQ. The length of the CDR3 is 16 residues. V lost 7 bases to trimming and J lost 0 bases; unmatched junction nucleotides: 10. The CDR3 DNA reads as TGCGCCAGCGCGCGGGGTCTAGCGGGTAGCACAGATACGCAGTATTTT. Translating gives CASARGLAGSTDTQYF.

Concerning this clone: The sample carries other DNA sequences with the same CDR3. The V and J genes are TRBV7-9 and TRBJ2-1, with 7 nucleotides matching TRBD1. Germline trimming cut 1 base from V and 2 bases from J; bases unmatched to any gene: 2. The CDR3 has 15 amino acids. Looked up from germline, CDR1 is SEHNR and CDR2 is FQNEAQ (reference sequence). The CDR3 DNA sequence: TGTGCCAGCAGCTTAGAGGGGGCCGCCTACAATGAGCAGTTCTTC. Its translation is CASSLEGAAYNEQFF. Full variable domain (remainder filled in from reference TRBV7-9 and TRBJ2-1): DTGVSQNPRHKITKRGQNVTFRCDPISEHNRLYWYRQTLGQGPEFLTYFQNEAQLEKSRLLSDRFSAERPKGSFSTLEIQRTEQGDSAMYLCASSLEGAAYNEQFFGPGTRLTVL.

The rearrangement joins TRBV20-1 to TRBJ1-1; no clear D gene. V was trimmed by 7 bases and J by 0 bases, leaving 6 bases between them. Germline CDR1 and CDR2: DFQATT and SNEGSKA (reference sequence). This CDR3 contains 11 residues. CDR3 nucleotide sequence: TGCAGTGGACTGCTGAACACTGAAGCTTTCTTT. Translating gives CSGLLNTEAFF.

The chain recombines TRBV7-3 with TRBJ2-3; D gene uncertain. V gave up 5 bases and J gave up 0 bases, with 9 bases separating them. The CDR3 covers 14 residues. Germline CDR1 is SGHTA and CDR2 is FQGTGA. The CDR3: CASSLSRSTDTQYF. DNA of the CDR3: TGTGCCAGCAGCCTCTCGCGTAGCACAGATACGCAGTATTTT.

This chain joins TRBV19 and TRBJ2-3; no clear D. Between the trimmed V and J ends, which lost 7 bases and 3 bases, there was a span of 8 bases. CDR3 length: 12 residues. CDR1 LNHDA and CDR2 SQIVND come from the germline V gene (reference sequence). The CDR3 protein is CASMGRTDTQYF. CDR3 sequence (DNA): TGTGCCAGTATGGGCCGTACAGATACGCAGTATTTT.

The chain employs TRBV4-1 and TRBJ1-5, with 9 bases fitting TRBD1. CDR3 length equals 16 residues. Germline V gives CDR1 MGHRA, CDR2 YSYEKL. V was pared by 3 bases and J by 6 bases, with 9 bases of the junction left unmatched. CDR3 nucleotides: TGCGCCAGCAGCCACACCGCCGGGACAGGGATTCAGCCCCAGCATTTT. This codes for CASSHTAGTGIQPQHF.

For the CDR3, the DNA is TGTGCCAGCAGTGCTAGCGGTACAACCTACGAGCAGTACTTC. Translating gives CASSASGTTYEQYF. The chain uses TRBV9 and TRBJ2-7, with 7 bases aligning to TRBD2. CDR3 length: 14 residues. V shed 5 bases and J 2 bases; nucleotides not matched to a gene: 7. CDR1 and CDR2 (germline): SGDLS, YYNGEE.

The chain joins TRBV5-1 to TRBJ2-3, with D unclear. V lost 4 bases, J lost 3 bases, and 12 bases lay in between. Per germline, CDR1 SGHRS and CDR2 YFSETQ. The CDR3 is made up of 14 amino acids. The CDR3 nucleotides read TGCGCCAGCAGCCCGGCCCTGGGGACAGATACGCAGTATTTT. It yields the protein CASSPALGTDTQYF. The full variable domain, in which reference TRBV5-1 and TRBJ2-3 provide the parts outside the CDR3, is KAGVTQTPRYLIKTRGQQVTLSCSPISGHRSVSWYQQTPGQGLQFLFEYFSETQRNKGNFPGRFSGRQFSNSRSEMNVSTLELGDSALYLCASSPALGTDTQYFGPGTRLTVL.

This rearrangement joins TRBV18 to TRBJ2-5; D is perhaps TRBD1 (6 bases). The germline CDR1 and CDR2 sequences are KGHSH and LQKENI. This CDR3 has 14 residues. V lost 2 bases and J lost 1, with 8 bases in between. In nucleotides, the CDR3 is TGTGCCAGCTCACCAGGGGGCAGCCAAGAGACCCAGTACTTC. Translating it yields CASSPGGSQETQYF.

The chain recombines TRBV4-1 with TRBJ1-2; a weak D match, TRBD1 (5 bases). The germline V and J ends were trimmed by 2 bases and 7 bases, with 11 bases remaining between them. The germline gives CDR1 MGHRA, CDR2 YSYEKL. The CDR3 has 13 amino acids. The CDR3 sequence: CASSQNRFRGYTF. Written as DNA, the CDR3 is TGCGCCAGCAGCCAAAACAGGTTCCGTGGCTACACCTTC.

The chain couples TRBV7-2 to TRBJ2-1; D may be TRBD2 (5 bases). The CDR3 is 17 residues long. CDR1 is SGHTA, CDR2 FQGNSA, per germline. V was trimmed by 6 bases and J by 10 bases, leaving 28 bases between them. The DNA for the CDR3 is TGTGCCAGCAGGGCACGGGCCGCCTTCCTGAGTTGGGAGGAGCAGTTCTTC. Translation: CASRARAAFLSWEEQFF.

At least ten counts were recorded for this clone. This CDR3 is also generated by other DNA sequences in the sample. J is TRBJ1-2 and V is TRBV7-9; no firm D call. Germline assignment: CDR1 SEHNR and CDR2 FQNEAQ (reference sequence). V was clipped by 5 bases and J by 0 bases, with 7 bases between them. There are 13 residues in the CDR3. CDR3 in amino acids: CASSRDTNYGYTF. CDR3 DNA sequence: TGTGCCAGCAGCCGAGACACTAACTATGGCTACACCTTC.

The rearrangement uses TRBV11-2 and TRBJ2-1, with a possible D match to TRBD2 (5 bases). Germline assignment: CDR1 SGHAT and CDR2 FQNNGV. V lost 0 bases to trimming and J lost 0 bases, with 9 bases between them. The CDR3 spans 16 residues. The CDR3 bases are TGTGCCAGCAGCTTAGAGTGGAGGAGCTCCTACAATGAGCAGTTCTTC. Residues: CASSLEWRSSYNEQFF.

J is TRBJ2-7 and V is TRBV5-1; D could derive from TRBD1 or TRBD2 (7 bases each). V was shortened by 5 bases and J by 6 bases, with 15 bases between the two germline ends. Germline-derived CDR1 and CDR2 are SGHRS and YFSETQ. The CDR3 has 13 amino acids. The DNA for the CDR3 is TGCGCCAGCAGAACCGACAGGGAGGGCGAGCAGTACTTC. Translated, it gives CASRTDREGEQYF.

The genes are TRBV5-4 and TRBJ2-7, with 7 positions matching TRBD1. Trimming at V came to 0 bases and at J to 6 bases, leaving 6 bases not matched to a gene. CDR3 length equals 14 residues. CDR1 is SGHNT and CDR2 is YYREEE in the germline V gene (reference sequence). The CDR3 DNA reads TGTGCCAGCAGCTTGGTCGCGACAGGGCGCGAGCAGTACTTC. It encodes CASSLVATGREQYF.

This sequence joins TRBV7-2 and TRBJ1-6; D may be TRBD1 (6 bases). The germline CDR1 and CDR2 sequences are SGHTA and FQGNSA. Deletions cut 1 base from V and 7 bases from J, with 14 bases between. This CDR3 comprises 16 residues. The CDR3 DNA reads as TGTGCCAGCAGCTTAGTTTTCGGACAGAGGAATTCACCCCTCCACTTT. Translation gives CASSLVFGQRNSPLHF.

The genes are TRBV9 and TRBJ2-2; D unresolved. Germline lookup yields CDR1 SGDLS and CDR2 YYNGEE. CDR3 size: 15 residues. Trimming cost V 0 bases and J 6 bases, with 12 bases left between them. The CDR3: CASSVDVVPSGELFF. The CDR3 DNA reads as TGTGCCAGCAGCGTAGACGTGGTCCCCTCCGGGGAGCTGTTTTTT.

The chain carries TRBV5-1 and TRBJ2-1; D tentatively reads TRBD1 or TRBD2 (5 bases each). The CDR3 totals 16 residues. V was clipped by 5 bases and J by 0 bases, with 15 bases between them. The V gene's germline CDR1 is SGHRS and CDR2 YFSETQ. DNA for the CDR3: TGCGCCAGCAGGGCCGGGACGGGAAGCTCCTACAATGAGCAGTTCTTC. Translating it yields CASRAGTGSSYNEQFF.

The J gene is TRBJ1-5, the V gene TRBV6-5; no definite D call. This CDR3 spans 13 amino acids. V lost 2 bases, J lost 3 bases, and 5 bases lay in between. CDR1 and CDR2 (germline): MNHEY, SVGAGI. Here the CDR3 DNA reads TGTGCCAGCAGTTACGCGGACAATCAGCCCCAGCATTTT. It yields the protein CASSYADNQPQHF.

The V and J genes are TRBV5-4 and TRBJ2-7; D uncertain. V lost 0 bases and J 3 bases, leaving 7 bases between the germline ends. The CDR3 spans 13 residues. Germline V gives CDR1 SGHNT, CDR2 YYREEE (reference sequence). The CDR3, as DNA: TGTGCCAGCAGCTTGGACCCAGTCTACGAGCAGTACTTC. It codes for CASSLDPVYEQYF.